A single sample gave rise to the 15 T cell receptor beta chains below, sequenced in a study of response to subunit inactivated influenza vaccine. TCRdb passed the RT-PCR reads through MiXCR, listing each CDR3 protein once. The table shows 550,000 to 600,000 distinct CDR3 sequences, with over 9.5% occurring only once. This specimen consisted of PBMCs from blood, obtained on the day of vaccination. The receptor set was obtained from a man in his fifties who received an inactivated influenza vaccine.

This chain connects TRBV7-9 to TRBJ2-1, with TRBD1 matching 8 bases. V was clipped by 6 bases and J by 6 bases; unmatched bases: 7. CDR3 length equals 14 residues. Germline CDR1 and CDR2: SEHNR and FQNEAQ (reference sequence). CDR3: CASRSDREGNEQFF. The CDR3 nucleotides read TGTGCCAGCAGATCGGACAGGGAAGGCAATGAGCAGTTCTTC.

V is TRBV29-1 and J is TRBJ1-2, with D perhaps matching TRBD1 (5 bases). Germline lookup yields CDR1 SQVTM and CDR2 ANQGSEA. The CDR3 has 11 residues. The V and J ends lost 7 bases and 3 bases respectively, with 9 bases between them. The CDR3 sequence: CSGGADYGYTF. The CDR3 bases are TGCAGCGGGGGCGCGGACTATGGCTACACCTTC.

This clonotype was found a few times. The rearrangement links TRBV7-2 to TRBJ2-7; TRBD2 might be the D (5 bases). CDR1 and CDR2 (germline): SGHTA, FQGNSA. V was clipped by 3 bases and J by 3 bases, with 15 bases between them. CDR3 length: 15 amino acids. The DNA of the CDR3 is TGTGCCAGCAGCTTGTCGACAAGGGCGGGCTACGAGCAGTACTTC. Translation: CASSLSTRAGYEQYF. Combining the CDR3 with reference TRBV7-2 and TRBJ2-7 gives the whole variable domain GAGVSQSPSNKVTEKGKDVELRCDPISGHTALYWYRQSLGQGLEFLIYFQGNSAPDKSGLPSDRFSAERTGGSVSTLTIQRTQQEDSAVYLCASSLSTRAGYEQYFGPGTRLTVT.

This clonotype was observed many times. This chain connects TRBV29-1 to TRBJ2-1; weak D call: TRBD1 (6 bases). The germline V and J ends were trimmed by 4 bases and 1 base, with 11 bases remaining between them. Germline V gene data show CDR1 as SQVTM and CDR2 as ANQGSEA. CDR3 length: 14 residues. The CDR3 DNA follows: TGCAGCGTTGTGGGGGCAGGGTCCTACAATGAGCAGTTCTTC. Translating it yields CSVVGAGSYNEQFF.

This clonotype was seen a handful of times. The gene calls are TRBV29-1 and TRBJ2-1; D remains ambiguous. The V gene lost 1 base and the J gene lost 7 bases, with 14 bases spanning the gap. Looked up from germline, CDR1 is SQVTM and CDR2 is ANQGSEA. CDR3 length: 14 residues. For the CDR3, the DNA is TGCAGCGTTGAAGCCGCAGGTCTCTGGAATGAGCAGTTCTTC. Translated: CSVEAAGLWNEQFF.

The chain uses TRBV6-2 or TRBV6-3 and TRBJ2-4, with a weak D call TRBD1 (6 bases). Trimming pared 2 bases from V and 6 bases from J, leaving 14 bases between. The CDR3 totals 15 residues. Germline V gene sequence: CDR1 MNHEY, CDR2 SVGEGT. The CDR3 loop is CASSYGGLGGNIQYF. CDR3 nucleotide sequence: TGTGCCAGCAGTTACGGGGGCCTTGGTGGAAACATTCAGTACTTC.

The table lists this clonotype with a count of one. The CDR3 sequence is CASRRRDYHLTQYF. CDR3 DNA: TGTGCCAGCAGACGCCGGGACTACCACTTGACCCAGTACTTC. The gene calls are TRBV28 and TRBJ2-5; 7 bases match TRBD2. This CDR3 has 14 residues. V lost 6 bases, J lost 7 bases, and 11 bases stayed unmatched. Germline CDR1 reads MDHEN; CDR2 reads SYDVKM.

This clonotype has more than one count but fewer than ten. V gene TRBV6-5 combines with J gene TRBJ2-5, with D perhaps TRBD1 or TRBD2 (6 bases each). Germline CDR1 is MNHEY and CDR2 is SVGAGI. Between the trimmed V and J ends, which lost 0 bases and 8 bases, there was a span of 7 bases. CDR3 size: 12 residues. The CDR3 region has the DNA TGTGCCAGCAGTTACTCGGGGGGCACCCAGTACTTC. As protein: CASSYSGGTQYF.

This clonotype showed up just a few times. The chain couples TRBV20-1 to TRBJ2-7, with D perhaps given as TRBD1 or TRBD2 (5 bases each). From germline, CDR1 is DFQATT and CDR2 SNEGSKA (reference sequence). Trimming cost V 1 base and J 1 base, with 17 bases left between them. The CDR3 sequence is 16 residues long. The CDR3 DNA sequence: TGCAGTGCTAGAGCAACCGCCATGGGACGTTCCTACGAGCAGTACTTC. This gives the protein CSARATAMGRSYEQYF.

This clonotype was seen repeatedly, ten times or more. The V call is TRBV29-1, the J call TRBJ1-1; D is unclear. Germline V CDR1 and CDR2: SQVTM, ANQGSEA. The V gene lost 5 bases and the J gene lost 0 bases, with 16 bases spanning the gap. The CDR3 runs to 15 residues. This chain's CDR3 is CSVSGDEPLNTEAFF. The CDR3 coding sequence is TGCAGCGTTTCAGGAGACGAACCGTTGAACACTGAAGCTTTCTTT.

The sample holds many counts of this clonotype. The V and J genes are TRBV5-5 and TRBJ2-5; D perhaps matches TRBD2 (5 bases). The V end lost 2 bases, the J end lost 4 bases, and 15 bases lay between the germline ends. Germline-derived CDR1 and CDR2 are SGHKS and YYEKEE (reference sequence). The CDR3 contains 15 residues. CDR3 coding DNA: TGTGCCAGCAGCTTTAGTGTCGTTGCGGGAGAGACCCAGTACTTC. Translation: CASSFSVVAGETQYF.

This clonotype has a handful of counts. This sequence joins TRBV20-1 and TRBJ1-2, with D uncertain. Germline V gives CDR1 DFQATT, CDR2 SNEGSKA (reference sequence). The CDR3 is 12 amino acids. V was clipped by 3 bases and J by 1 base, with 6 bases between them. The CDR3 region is CSARLGNYGYTF. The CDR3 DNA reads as TGCAGTGCTAGGTTGGGTAACTATGGCTACACCTTC.

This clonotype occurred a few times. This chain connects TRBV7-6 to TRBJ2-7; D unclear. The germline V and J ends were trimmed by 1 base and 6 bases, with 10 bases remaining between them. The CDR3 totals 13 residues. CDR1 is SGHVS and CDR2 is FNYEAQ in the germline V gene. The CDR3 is CASSLGEELEQYF. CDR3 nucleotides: TGTGCCAGCAGCTTAGGGGAAGAGCTCGAGCAGTACTTC. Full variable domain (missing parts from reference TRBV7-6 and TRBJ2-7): GAGVSQSPRYKVTKRGQDVALRCDPISGHVSLYWYRQALGQGPEFLTYFNYEAQQDKSGLPNDRFSAERPEGSISTLTIQRTEQRDSAMYRCASSLGEELEQYFGPGTRLTVT.

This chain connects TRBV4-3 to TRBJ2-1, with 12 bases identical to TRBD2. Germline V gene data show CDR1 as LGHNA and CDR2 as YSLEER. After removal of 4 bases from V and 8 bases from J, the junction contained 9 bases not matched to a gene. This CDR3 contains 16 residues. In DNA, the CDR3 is TGCGCCAGCAGCCGTGATCTAGCGGGGGGGCGATATGAGCAGTTCTTC. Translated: CASSRDLAGGRYEQFF.

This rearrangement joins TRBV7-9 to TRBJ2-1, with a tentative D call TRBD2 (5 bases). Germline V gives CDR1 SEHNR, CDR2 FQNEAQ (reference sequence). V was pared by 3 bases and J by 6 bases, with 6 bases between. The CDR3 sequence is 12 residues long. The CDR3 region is CASSFTSNEQFF. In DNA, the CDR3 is TGTGCCAGCAGCTTCACTAGCAATGAGCAGTTCTTC.